This TCR beta chain was sequenced in a study of blood T cell repertoires in COVID-19. Some clones are missing from TCRdb's copy, which holds only in-frame ones; the method was immunoSEQ multiplex PCR. The table lists roughly 100,000 clones, 82% of them singletons. The CDR3 extends over 13 amino acids. Trimming removed 7 bases from V and 5 bases from J; junction bases left unmatched: 6. The germline CDR1 and CDR2 sequences are SQVTM and ANQGSEA. The source material was peripheral blood. The J gene is TRBJ2-3, the V gene TRBV29-1; TRBD1 aligns across 10 bases. The receptor's source is a woman older than 75 with acute or convalescent COVID-19. The CDR3 spells CSADRGRGDTQYF. CDR3 nucleotides: TGCAGCGCCGACAGGGGGCGCGGAGATACGCAGTATTTT.